Only a few counts were recorded for the clone carrying this T cell receptor (beta chain). What it recognizes is unknown. This CDR3 is built from 15 residues. The germline gives CDR1 SGHTA, CDR2 FQGTGA. V was clipped by 0 bases and J by 7 bases, with 12 bases between them. This sample's TCRbeta library carried unique molecular identifier barcodes. TCRdb ran MiXCR on the PCR reads and lists one entry per CDR3 protein. Of some 140,000 distinct CDR3 sequences in the sample, around a tenth were seen once. This entry comes from a study of T-cell reconstitution after alpha-beta-depleted transplantation in children. Study outcomes and limitations: From surviving recipient T cells and thymic progenitors came the high day-60 TCRbeta diversity observed in some patients. It was reported that alpha-beta T cells came from several hundred expanded graft clones (about two months after transplant). T-cell counts and diversity at one year following transplant were attributed mainly to newly produced T cells.

The sequencing here drew on PBMCs, mostly from graft donor cells, taken 180 days after TCRalphabeta/CD19-depleted stem cell transplant. This TCR was recovered from a girl under three years old who had a stem cell transplant for combined immunodeficiency, so the T cells may come from the graft donor. The chain carries TRBV7-3 and TRBJ2-2; D remains ambiguous. CDR3 coding DNA: TGTGCCAGCAGCTTAACAGGTCTGGGTGGCGGGGAGCTGTTTTTT. It encodes CASSLTGLGGGELFF.